This entry lists 9 T cell receptor beta chains sequenced from one sample in a study of blood T cell repertoires in COVID-19. Using immunoSEQ multiplex PCR, the repertoire was profiled, and TCRdb retains in-frame clones only, with some absent. The sample has 250,000 to 350,000 clones, approximately 90% seen once. What was sequenced was peripheral blood. Receptors originate from a woman under 40 with COVID-19, enrolled during active disease.

This clone was seen only once. J is TRBJ2-2 and V is TRBV28; the D gene is possibly TRBD2 (5 bases). Trimming took 4 bases from V and 1 from J, leaving 7 bases between them. The CDR3 spans 14 residues. Per the germline V gene, CDR1 is MDHEN and CDR2 is SYDVKM. CDR3 loop: CASSSGRNTGELFF. The CDR3 DNA is TGTGCCAGCAGTTCGGGAAGGAACACCGGGGAGCTGTTTTTT.

The rearrangement links TRBV5-1 to TRBJ2-7, with 9 bases identical to TRBD2. There are 15 residues in the CDR3. Germline CDR1 SGHRS, CDR2 YFSETQ. J was trimmed by 4 bases and V by 4 bases; bases with no gene match: 9. The CDR3 sequence: CASSGGTSRGYEQYF. DNA of the CDR3: TGCGCCAGCAGCGGGGGGACTAGCCGCGGATACGAGCAGTACTTC.

This sequence joins TRBV27 and TRBJ2-7; 8 bases agree with TRBD2. Germline-derived CDR1 and CDR2 are MNHEY and SMNVEV (reference sequence). This CDR3 is 16 amino acids long. Unmatched junction bases numbered 13, after V lost 5 bases and J lost 4 bases. The CDR3 here is CASSPGPGLDLYEQYF. Written as DNA, the CDR3 is TGTGCCAGCAGTCCAGGACCGGGACTAGATCTTTACGAGCAGTACTTC.

CDR3 amino acids: CASSNRVRRLNEQFF. The CDR3 bases are TGTGCCAGCAGTAACAGGGTCCGGAGACTCAATGAGCAGTTCTTC. The gene calls are TRBV6-5 and TRBJ2-1; a possible D gene is TRBD1 (6 bases). This CDR3 contains 15 residues. The V end lost 5 bases, the J end lost 6 bases, and 17 bases lay between the germline ends. The germline gives CDR1 MNHEY, CDR2 SVGAGI.

The chain employs TRBV5-1 and TRBJ2-7; 10 positions agree with TRBD1. CDR1 and CDR2 (germline): SGHRS, YFSETQ. The CDR3 has 14 residues. Losses at the gene ends were 4 bases for V and 1 base for J; bases not matched to a gene: 2. This CDR3 is CASSTGQGSYEQYF. The CDR3 nucleotides read TGCGCCAGCAGCACGGGACAGGGGTCCTACGAGCAGTACTTC.

The genes are TRBV7-2 and TRBJ2-3, with 9 bases matching TRBD2. Germline V lookup: CDR1 SGHTA, CDR2 FQGNSA. This CDR3 is built from 16 residues. The junction had 7 bases not matched to a gene; V was cut back by 6 bases and J by 0 bases. Here the CDR3 DNA reads TGTGCCAGCAGATGGACTAGCGATCCTAGCACAGATACGCAGTATTTT. Residues: CASRWTSDPSTDTQYF. Supplemented by reference TRBV7-2 and TRBJ2-3, the full variable domain reads GAGVSQSPSNKVTEKGKDVELRCDPISGHTALYWYRQSLGQGLEFLIYFQGNSAPDKSGLPSDRFSAERTGGSVSTLTIQRTQQEDSAVYLCASRWTSDPSTDTQYFGPGTRLTVL.

This chain links TRBV28 with TRBJ2-6; D ambiguous. The CDR3 is 16 amino acids. Germline CDR1 and CDR2: MDHEN and SYDVKM. V was cut by 3 bases and J by 0 bases, with 9 bases left in between. Here the CDR3 reads CASSFFPFSGANVLTF. In nucleotides, the CDR3 is TGTGCCAGCAGTTTTTTTCCATTCTCTGGGGCCAACGTCCTGACTTTC.

The chain has TRBV7-2 and TRBJ2-5; 16 nucleotides align to TRBD2. V was clipped by 5 bases and J by 5 bases; unmatched bases: 5. Germline CDR1 SGHTA, CDR2 FQGNSA. The CDR3 spans 16 residues. The CDR3 reads CASSAGTSGRVETQYF. The CDR3 DNA reads TGTGCCAGCAGCGCTGGGACTAGCGGGAGGGTGGAGACCCAGTACTTC.

The chain joins TRBV12-3 or TRBV12-4 to TRBJ2-7; D is perhaps TRBD2 (6 bases). The CDR3 covers 13 residues. Trimming shortened V by 3 bases and J by 5 bases, and 11 bases separated the two germline ends. CDR3 amino acids: CASSLSREDEQYF. The CDR3 DNA sequence: TGTGCCAGCAGTTTGTCCAGGGAGGACGAGCAGTACTTC.